The 20 T cell receptor beta chains below were found in one sample sequenced in a study of blood T cell repertoires in COVID-19. The assay was immunoSEQ multiplex PCR, and TCRdb's table has in-frame clones only and misses some. The table has some 99,000 clones, around 84% seen once. Sequenced: peripheral blood. These receptor sequences come from a woman aged 80 or over with active or convalescent COVID-19.

The rearrangement links TRBV19 to TRBJ1-5; 8 nucleotides agree with TRBD1. The V and J ends lost 4 bases and 7 bases, in that order; junction bases with no gene match: 9. Germline lookup yields CDR1 LNHDA and CDR2 SQIVND (reference sequence). The CDR3 sequence is 15 residues long. In DNA form, the CDR3 reads TGTGCCAGTAGTAGCGGACAGGGTTGGTACCAGCCCCAGCATTTT. It encodes CASSSGQGWYQPQHF.

As DNA, the CDR3 is TGTGCCAGCAGCCCCTCGGGGCTAGCGGGCGGAAAGCAGTACTTC. Its protein product is CASSPSGLAGGKQYF. V is TRBV7-8 and J is TRBJ2-7; 8 positions match TRBD2. CDR3 length equals 15 residues. V lost 5 bases and J lost 8; bases outside the gene matches: 14. Germline-derived CDR1 and CDR2 are SGHVS and FQNEAQ.

The rearrangement uses TRBV2 and TRBJ2-5; 7 bases are a match to TRBD2. Germline CDR1 SNHLY, CDR2 FYNNEI. After removal of 4 bases from V and 1 base from J, the junction contained 3 bases not matched to a gene. This CDR3 region has 14 residues. The CDR3, as DNA: TGTGCCAGCAGTGGTAGCGGGTTCCAAGAGACCCAGTACTTC. Translating gives CASSGSGFQETQYF.

The chain couples TRBV28 to TRBJ1-4; D uncertain. The CDR3 has 13 amino acids. The germline gives CDR1 MDHEN, CDR2 SYDVKM. The V end was cut by 4 bases, the J end by 3 bases, with 6 bases between. DNA for the CDR3: TGTGCCAGCAGTTGGGCAGCTAATGAAAAACTGTTTTTT. Translated, it gives CASSWAANEKLFF. Looking up the rest from reference TRBV28 and TRBJ1-4 gives the full variable domain: DVKVTQSSRYLVKRTGEKVFLECVQDMDHENMFWYRQDPGLGLRLIYFSYDVKMKEKGDIPEGYSVSREKKERFSLILESASTNQTSMYLCASSWAANEKLFFGSGTQLSVL.

The rearrangement links TRBV3-1 (or the pseudogene TRBV3-2) to TRBJ2-1, with 9 bases aligning to TRBD2. Germline CDR1 reads LGHDT; CDR2 reads YNNKEL (reference sequence). V lost 4 bases and J lost 5; bases outside the gene matches: 6. The CDR3 is made up of 15 amino acids. This CDR3 is CASSPLAGRNNEQFF. CDR3 sequence (DNA): TGTGCCAGCAGCCCGCTAGCGGGACGGAACAATGAGCAGTTCTTC.

The chain has TRBV5-1 and TRBJ1-4; 7 bases agree with TRBD1. Germline loops: CDR1 SGHRS, CDR2 YFSETQ. The CDR3 is 14 residues long. Trimming at V came to 5 bases and at J to 8 bases, leaving 9 bases not matched to a gene. CDR3: CASRRTGSGEKLFF. DNA of the CDR3: TGCGCCAGCAGGCGGACAGGCTCAGGGGAAAAACTGTTTTTT.

This chain joins TRBV7-2 and TRBJ1-4; D ambiguous. CDR3 length: 15 amino acids. Germline lookup yields CDR1 SGHTA and CDR2 FQGNSA. Trimming removed 3 bases at V and 1 base at J, with 9 bases between. DNA for the CDR3: TGTGCCAGCAGCTTCATGGAGGGAACTAATGAAAAACTGTTTTTT. It codes for CASSFMEGTNEKLFF. Together with reference TRBV7-2 and TRBJ1-4, the CDR3 gives the full variable domain: GAGVSQSPSNKVTEKGKDVELRCDPISGHTALYWYRQSLGQGLEFLIYFQGNSAPDKSGLPSDRFSAERTGGSVSTLTIQRTQQEDSAVYLCASSFMEGTNEKLFFGSGTQLSVL.

The chain joins TRBV7-3 to TRBJ2-1; 8 nucleotides agree with TRBD1. V shed 5 bases, J shed 4 bases, and the junction held 10 bases outside the gene matches. The germline V gene encodes CDR1 SGHTA and CDR2 FQGTGA. The CDR3 extends over 16 amino acids. The CDR3 sequence is CASSETGQGNYNEQFF. DNA for the CDR3: TGTGCCAGCAGCGAAACTGGACAGGGCAATTACAATGAGCAGTTCTTC.

This clone is judged large. The chain combines TRBV19 with TRBJ1-6; tentatively, D is TRBD1 (6 bases). The CDR3 has 14 residues. Trimming pared 3 bases from V and 9 bases from J, leaving 12 bases between. Germline CDR1 is LNHDA and CDR2 is SQIVND (reference sequence). The CDR3 region is CASSIKQGGSPLHF. The CDR3 nucleotides are TGTGCCAGTAGTATTAAACAGGGCGGTTCACCCCTCCACTTT. The variable domain in full, with the rest retrieved from reference TRBV19 and TRBJ1-6, is DGGITQSPKYLFRKEGQNVTLSCEQNLNHDAMYWYRQDPGQGLRLIYYSQIVNDFQKGDIAEGYSVSREKKESFPLTVTSAQKNPTAFYLCASSIKQGGSPLHFGNGTRLTVT.

The gene calls are TRBV28 and TRBJ2-3; no clear D gene. CDR3 size: 13 residues. Germline values: CDR1 MDHEN, CDR2 SYDVKM. V shed 2 bases and J shed 7 bases, with 10 bases lying between them. The CDR3 nucleotides read TGTGCCAGCAGTTTAGCCAGTGTTTATACGCAGTATTTT. This codes for CASSLASVYTQYF.

The chain is built from TRBV2 and TRBJ1-4; 7 bases fit TRBD1. From germline, CDR1 is SNHLY and CDR2 FYNNEI. This CDR3 is built from 13 residues. V was pared by 6 bases and J by 5 bases, with 3 bases of the junction left unmatched. The DNA of the CDR3 is TGTGCCAGCAGAGGGACAGAGAATGAAAAACTGTTTTTT. Translating gives CASRGTENEKLFF.

Here the CDR3 reads CSARQDYGYTF. The CDR3 DNA sequence: TGCAGTGCTAGGCAGGACTATGGCTACACCTTC. The V call is TRBV20-1, the J call TRBJ1-2, with D unclear. This CDR3 comprises 11 residues. V dropped 3 bases and J dropped 3 bases, with 5 bases sitting between them. CDR1 is DFQATT, CDR2 SNEGSKA, per germline (reference sequence).

The J gene is TRBJ2-2, the V gene TRBV19; 8 positions match TRBD1. Germline CDR1 is LNHDA and CDR2 is SQIVND (reference sequence). The CDR3 has 16 amino acids. With 7 bases clipped from V and 2 bases from J, the junction kept 9 bases outside the gene matches. The CDR3 DNA is TGTGCCAGTACCAAAGCAGGGGGCGCTAACACCGGGGAGCTGTTTTTT. It specifies CASTKAGGANTGELFF.

V gene TRBV7-2 combines with J gene TRBJ2-2; D possibly corresponds to TRBD2 (7 bases). The CDR3 is 17 amino acids. Germline V CDR1 and CDR2: SGHTA, FQGNSA. Trimming took 1 base from V and 4 from J, leaving 16 bases between them. Here the CDR3 DNA reads TGTGCCAGCAGCTTAGTCGGGGGGAGAGGGGGCACCGGGGAGCTGTTTTTT. Translating it yields CASSLVGGRGGTGELFF.

V gene TRBV18 combines with J gene TRBJ1-5; D possibly corresponds to TRBD1 (5 bases). Looked up from germline, CDR1 is KGHSH and CDR2 is LQKENI. Trimming removed 1 base from V and 6 bases from J, with 13 bases in between. The CDR3 sequence is 15 residues long. In DNA form, the CDR3 reads TGTGCCAGCTCACCACTAGCCAGGGAAGCTCAGCCCCAGCATTTT. Its protein is CASSPLAREAQPQHF.

V is TRBV7-9 and J is TRBJ2-2; the match to TRBD1 covers 8 bases. V gave up 5 bases and J gave up 0 bases; unmatched junction bases: 5. The CDR3 length is 16 residues. Looked up from germline, CDR1 is SEHNR and CDR2 is FQNEAQ (reference sequence). For the CDR3, the DNA is TGTGCCAGCAGCCGAGACAGGGGAACGAACACCGGGGAGCTGTTTTTT. Its protein product is CASSRDRGTNTGELFF. Full variable domain (missing parts from reference TRBV7-9 and TRBJ2-2): DTGVSQNPRHKITKRGQNVTFRCDPISEHNRLYWYRQTLGQGPEFLTYFQNEAQLEKSRLLSDRFSAERPKGSFSTLEIQRTEQGDSAMYLCASSRDRGTNTGELFFGEGSRLTVL.

The DNA of the CDR3 is TGTGCCAGCAGCTTTTCAGGGACAGTGCTAGGCGAGCAGTACTTC. It encodes CASSFSGTVLGEQYF. This chain joins TRBV7-9 and TRBJ2-7; 7 bases agree with TRBD1. V shed 3 bases and J 6 bases; nucleotides not matched to a gene: 11. Germline V CDR1 and CDR2: SEHNR, FQNEAQ (reference sequence). This CDR3 region has 15 residues.

The V call is TRBV6-2 or TRBV6-3, the J call TRBJ2-7; TRBD2 aligns across 9 bases. This CDR3 has 14 amino acids. Losses at the gene ends were 6 bases for V and 2 bases for J; bases not matched to a gene: 5. Per the germline V gene, CDR1 is MNHEY and CDR2 is SVGEGT. Here the CDR3 reads CASSVTSGPYEQYF. As DNA, the CDR3 is TGTGCCAGCAGCGTGACTAGCGGACCCTACGAGCAGTACTTC.

The rearrangement links TRBV21-1 to TRBJ2-1; the D call in the table, TRBD1, was not verified against the DNA. TRBV21-1 represents a pseudogene. The CDR3 spans 14 residues. The CDR3 loop is CASSKRTVVNEQFF. The CDR3 region has the DNA TGTGCCAGCAGCAAAAGGACAGTGGTGAATGAGCAGTTCTTC.

This chain uses TRBV19 with TRBJ2-1, with 9 bases identical to TRBD1. The CDR3 consists of 15 residues. The V gene's germline CDR1 is LNHDA and CDR2 SQIVND (reference sequence). Germline trimming cut 5 bases from V and 5 bases from J; bases unmatched to any gene: 7. The CDR3 region is CASSPTGTGNNEQFF. Here the CDR3 DNA reads TGTGCCAGTAGTCCGACCGGGACAGGGAACAATGAGCAGTTCTTC.